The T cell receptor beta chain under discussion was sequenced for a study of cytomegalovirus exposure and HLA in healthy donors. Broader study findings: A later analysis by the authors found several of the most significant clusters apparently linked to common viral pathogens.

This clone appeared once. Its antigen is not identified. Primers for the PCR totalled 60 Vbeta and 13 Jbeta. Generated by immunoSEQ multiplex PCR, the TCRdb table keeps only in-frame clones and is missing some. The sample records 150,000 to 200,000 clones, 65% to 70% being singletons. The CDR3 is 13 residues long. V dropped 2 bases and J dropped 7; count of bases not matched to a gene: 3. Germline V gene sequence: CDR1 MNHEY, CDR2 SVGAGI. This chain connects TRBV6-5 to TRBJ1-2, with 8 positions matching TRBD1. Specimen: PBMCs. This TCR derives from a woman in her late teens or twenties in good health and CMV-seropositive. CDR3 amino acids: CASSYGTGPGYTF. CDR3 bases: TGTGCCAGCAGTTACGGGACAGGACCTGGCTACACCTTC.